Presented here are 17 T cell receptor beta chains from one specimen sequenced in a study of T cell repertoires in cytomegalovirus infection. MiXCR, applied by TCRdb to the reads, yields one record per CDR3 protein. Of around 300,000 distinct CDR3 sequences listed, more than 8% were seen once; the top ten hold over 3.5%. Sequencing was done on a sample of PBMCs. Receptors were obtained from a human donor in good health (CMV status not recorded). Some clones in this sample may be carry-over from other donors' samples.

The chain links TRBV20-1 to TRBJ2-7, with 10 positions matching TRBD2. Germline trimming cut 5 bases from V and 5 bases from J; bases unmatched to any gene: 15. The CDR3 length is 16 residues. CDR1 and CDR2 from the germline V gene are DFQATT and SNEGSKA (reference sequence). CDR3 residues: CSASPRASGRSHEQYF. Here the CDR3 DNA reads TGCAGTGCTTCTCCCCGAGCTAGCGGGAGAAGCCACGAGCAGTACTTC.

The chain couples TRBV12-3 or TRBV12-4 to TRBJ2-7; TRBD2 is a possible D gene (5 bases). V gave up 5 bases and J gave up 3 bases, with 11 bases separating them. The CDR3 contains 13 residues. The CDR3 DNA sequence: TGTGCCAGCAGTCCACTAGGTTTCTACGAGCAGTACTTC. Protein sequence: CASSPLGFYEQYF.

The chain carries TRBV24-1 and TRBJ2-3, with 9 bases aligning to TRBD1. V lost 3 bases and J lost 5; bases outside the gene matches: 14. The CDR3 runs to 18 residues. CDR1 is KGHDR, CDR2 SFDVKD, per germline. CDR3 coding DNA: TGTGCCACCAGTGATCCTGGGACAGGGATCCGTGCTCGAGATACGCAGTATTTT. Translating it yields CATSDPGTGIRARDTQYF.

This clonotype was recorded many times. V is TRBV11-2 and J is TRBJ2-3, with 9 bases identical to TRBD2. Germline-derived CDR1 and CDR2 are SGHAT and FQNNGV. The CDR3 covers 15 residues. After removal of 4 bases from V and 1 base from J, the junction contained 3 bases not matched to a gene. CDR3 sequence: CASSYRTSGTDTQYF. The CDR3 nucleotides are TGTGCCAGCAGCTATCGGACTAGCGGCACAGATACGCAGTATTTT.

The J gene is TRBJ2-5, the V gene TRBV5-4; 7 nucleotides line up with TRBD2. The V gene end was trimmed by 4 bases and the J gene end by 2 bases; junction bases not matched to a gene: 8. The CDR3 extends over 15 amino acids. CDR1 and CDR2 (germline): SGHNT, YYREEE (reference sequence). CDR3 nucleotides: TGTGCCAGCAGCGCCCTAGCGGAGGTTCAAGAGACCCAGTACTTC. It codes for CASSALAEVQETQYF.

This clonotype was counted at least ten times. The V call is TRBV7-2, the J call TRBJ2-3, with D perhaps matching TRBD2 (6 bases). The V and J ends lost 5 bases and 1 base respectively, with 10 bases between them. Germline V lookup: CDR1 SGHTA, CDR2 FQGNSA. The CDR3 sequence is 14 residues long. For the CDR3, the DNA is TGTGCCAGCAGCCGCGCTAGCGGCACAGATACGCAGTATTTT. It encodes CASSRASGTDTQYF.

This clonotype was seen ten or more times. V gene TRBV7-9 combines with J gene TRBJ2-7, with D uncertain. CDR1 is SEHNR, CDR2 FQNEAQ, per germline (reference sequence). This CDR3 spans 13 amino acids. Trimming took 0 bases from V and 3 from J, leaving 6 bases between them. As DNA, the CDR3 is TGTGCCAGCAGCTTAGCGGAGTTCTACGAGCAGTACTTC. It codes for CASSLAEFYEQYF.

This clonotype was seen repeatedly, ten times or more. The chain recombines TRBV12-3 or TRBV12-4 with TRBJ2-1; 10 bases are a match to TRBD2. This CDR3 is built from 16 residues. The V and J ends lost 1 base and 6 bases, in that order; junction bases with no gene match: 6. The CDR3 DNA reads TGTGCCAGCAGTTTAGGGCAGCGGGGGGGGCTCAATGAGCAGTTCTTC. Protein: CASSLGQRGGLNEQFF.

The table lists this clonotype with many counts. This sequence joins TRBV7-8 and TRBJ1-2; D possibly corresponds to TRBD1 (5 bases). CDR3 length: 14 residues. Trimming pared 0 bases from V and 4 bases from J, leaving 9 bases between. In germline, CDR1 is SGHVS, CDR2 FQNEAQ. The CDR3 region has the DNA TGTGCCAGCAGCTTAGCGCAGGGACTCTATGGCTACACCTTC. It specifies CASSLAQGLYGYTF.

This clonotype was detected ten times or more. The V call is TRBV7-2, the J call TRBJ2-2, with a tentative D call TRBD2 (6 bases). V lost 5 bases, J lost 7 bases, and 17 bases lay in between. Per the germline V gene, CDR1 is SGHTA and CDR2 is FQGNSA. The CDR3 has 15 residues. CDR3 protein: CASSLSGAKFGELFF. CDR3 sequence (DNA): TGTGCCAGCAGCCTTAGCGGAGCGAAATTCGGGGAGCTGTTTTTT.

This clonotype was seen ten or more times. The V and J genes are TRBV7-2 and TRBJ1-1; no clear D gene. Germline-derived CDR1 and CDR2 are SGHTA and FQGNSA. The ends were cut back, 5 bases at V and 2 bases at J, with 12 bases in the middle. The CDR3 loop spans 14 amino acids. In DNA, the CDR3 is TGTGCCAGCAGCATCCGGGCGGGAAACACTGAAGCTTTCTTT. The encoded protein is CASSIRAGNTEAFF.

This clonotype came up many times. This rearrangement joins TRBV7-2 to TRBJ1-3; D is undetermined. From germline, CDR1 is SGHTA and CDR2 FQGNSA. CDR3 size: 14 residues. V lost 5 bases and J lost 5, with 13 bases in between. This CDR3 reads CASSPLAGRNTIYF. As DNA, the CDR3 is TGTGCCAGCAGCCCCCTCGCGGGGAGAAACACCATATATTTT.

The chain carries TRBV20-1 and TRBJ2-7; D is ambiguous. This CDR3 contains 13 residues. Germline V gene data show CDR1 as DFQATT and CDR2 as SNEGSKA (reference sequence). V lost 3 bases to trimming and J lost 3 bases, with 12 bases between them. The CDR3 coding sequence is TGCAGTGCTAGCGGCCAGTTAAACTACGAGCAGTACTTC. Protein sequence: CSASGQLNYEQYF.

This clonotype has ten or more counts. The V gene is TRBV4-2, the J gene TRBJ1-4, with 8 bases identical to TRBD1. This CDR3 has 20 amino acids. J lost 1 base, V lost 1 base, and 14 bases had no gene match. The germline CDR1 and CDR2 sequences are LGHNA and YNFKEQ. CDR3 bases: TGTGCCAGCAGCCAAGGTCCCACAGGGGGGGACTCGGAAACTAATGAAAAACTGTTTTTT. Encoded protein: CASSQGPTGGDSETNEKLFF.

This chain connects TRBV7-3 to TRBJ2-7; the D gene is possibly TRBD2 (7 bases). Germline V gene lookup returns CDR1 SGHTA and CDR2 FQGTGA. The CDR3 sequence is 15 residues long. Trimming left V 2 bases short and J 2 bases short, with 13 bases between. For the CDR3, the DNA is TGTGCCAGCAGCTTACAAGGAGGGGGGGCCTACGAGCAGTACTTC. It is translated as CASSLQGGGAYEQYF. The complete variable domain, with remaining parts taken from reference TRBV7-3 and TRBJ2-7, reads GAGVSQTPSNKVTEKGKYVELRCDPISGHTALYWYRQSLGQGPEFLIYFQGTGAADDSGLPNDRFFAVRPEGSVSTLKIQRTERGDSAVYLCASSLQGGGAYEQYFGPGTRLTVT.

This clonotype occurred a few times. The chain couples TRBV6-5 to TRBJ1-1; 12 nucleotides match TRBD1. J lost 3 bases, V lost 6 bases, and 14 bases had no gene match. The germline gives CDR1 MNHEY, CDR2 SVGAGI. This CDR3 region has 18 residues. The CDR3 nucleotides read TGTGCCAGCAGAAGCGAACTATGGGACAGGGGGCGAGACACTGAAGCTTTCTTT. Translating gives CASRSELWDRGRDTEAFF.

This chain links TRBV7-2 with TRBJ2-1, with D possibly being TRBD1 or TRBD2 (5 bases each). This CDR3 is 16 amino acids long. Trimming pared 5 bases from V and 0 bases from J, leaving 14 bases between. Germline V gene sequence: CDR1 SGHTA, CDR2 FQGNSA. The CDR3, as DNA: TGTGCCAGCAGCCGGGACCCGTTAAACTCCTACAATGAGCAGTTCTTC. Amino acid sequence: CASSRDPLNSYNEQFF.